The rows below give T cell receptor beta chains drawn from one sample of a study of T cells in Graves' hyperthyroidism and ophthalmopathy. One entry per CDR3 protein results from TCRdb running MiXCR on the multiplex PCR reads. The data show hundreds of thousands of distinct CDR3 sequences, with 15% to 19% seen just once and around an eighth held by the top ten. Sequencing input: blood. All receptors come from a woman under 30 with Graves' hyperthyroidism. Both conserved end residues are part of each CDR3. D genes are given only for firm matches. Rows may omit the clone size; those that give it use once, few, many or a size class.

DNA: TGTGCCAGCAGCCCCCGGGACAGGGCGGCTCTAAGTTTCCCGATAGCCAAAAACATTCAGTACTTC; CDR3: CASSPRDRAALSFPIAKNIQYF; V: TRBV11-2; size: many; J: TRBJ2-4; D: TRBD1
DNA: TGTGCCAGCACTAGCGGGGGCCTCAGGGATGAGCAGTTCTTC; CDR3: CASTSGGLRDEQFF; V: TRBV6-1; size: many; J: TRBJ2-1; D: TRBD2
DNA: TGTGCCAGCAGCCAAGCGAAGCGGGGGCCCCAAGAGACCCAGTACTTC; CDR3: CASSQAKRGPQETQYF; V: TRBV14; size: NA; J: TRBJ2-5; D: TRBD2
DNA: TGTGCCAGCAGCCTTGGACAGGGCTATCAAGCTAACTATGGCTACACCTTC; CDR3: CASSLGQGYQANYGYTF; V: TRBV7-9; size: few; J: TRBJ1-2; D: TRBD1
DNA: TGCGCCAGCAGTCGGGTGGAGGGGGCAGTGGGTCCTCTATCCTCATACGAGCAGTACTTC; CDR3: CASSRVEGAVGPLSSYEQYF; V: TRBV5-1; size: NA; J: TRBJ2-7; D: NA
DNA: TGTGCCAGCAGTTCCAGGCCCCAGCATTTT; CDR3: CASSSRPQHF; V: TRBV28; size: many; J: TRBJ1-5; D: NA
DNA: TGTGCCAGCAGCAAACGCACCGTTAGCGGGAGGGCGTTTATTAATGAGCAGTTCTTC; CDR3: CASSKRTVSGRAFINEQFF; V: TRBV11-2; size: many; J: TRBJ2-1; D: TRBD2
DNA: TGCGCCAGCAGCTTGGATGTTGGCGCAACCTCTGGAAACACCATATATTTT; CDR3: CASSLDVGATSGNTIYF; V: TRBV5-1; size: many; J: TRBJ1-3; D: NA
DNA: TGTGCCAGCAGTTTACAGGCCCCTAGCGGGAGGGCCTCCGCCTACAATGAGCAGTTCTTC; CDR3: CASSLQAPSGRASAYNEQFF; V: TRBV27; size: many; J: TRBJ2-1; D: TRBD2
DNA: TGTGCCAGCAGTATACAAGCCTCTGGGGCCAACGTCCTGACTTTC; CDR3: CASSIQASGANVLTF; V: TRBV6-2/TRBV6-3; size: few; J: TRBJ2-6; D: NA
DNA: TGTGCCAGCAGTTTAGATGGATCAGGGGGATGGAATGAGCAGTTCTTC; CDR3: CASSLDGSGGWNEQFF; V: TRBV12-3/TRBV12-4; size: many; J: TRBJ2-1; D: TRBD1
DNA: TGCGCCAGCAGCCCTCCGGACACCGTTGGCAATCAGCCCCAGCATTTT; CDR3: CASSPPDTVGNQPQHF; V: TRBV4-1; size: many; J: TRBJ1-5; D: NA
DNA: TGTGCCAGCAGTCCTCAGGTGGTAAACACTGAAGCTTTCTTT; CDR3: CASSPQVVNTEAFF; V: TRBV27; size: many; J: TRBJ1-1; D: NA
DNA: TGTGCCAGCACCATATCTACAGGACAGCTAGTCTACGAGCAGTACTTC; CDR3: CASTISTGQLVYEQYF; V: TRBV6-1; size: NA; J: TRBJ2-7; D: NA
DNA: TGTGCCAGCAACAAAGAGACAGGTTACTATCAGCCCCAGCATTTT; CDR3: CASNKETGYYQPQHF; V: TRBV28; size: many; J: TRBJ1-5; D: NA
DNA: TGTGCCAGCAGTCTTGGGACTGTCCTTTCCTACAATGAGCAGTTCTTC; CDR3: CASSLGTVLSYNEQFF; V: TRBV6-1; size: NA; J: TRBJ2-1; D: NA
DNA: TGTGCCAGCAGCCACTGGACAGTCGGTACCGGGGAGCTGTTTTTT; CDR3: CASSHWTVGTGELFF; V: TRBV5-8; size: NA; J: TRBJ2-2; D: NA
DNA: TGTGCTAGCAGTTCCGGGACAGGGGGCTGGGGGCGTGAAGCTTTCTTT; CDR3: CASSSGTGGWGREAFF; V: TRBV6-9; size: NA; J: TRBJ1-1; D: TRBD1
DNA: TGTGCCAGCACGAGTGATTTGGGGAGAGGGTCCTACGAGCAGTACTTC; CDR3: CASTSDLGRGSYEQYF; V: TRBV2; size: many; J: TRBJ2-7; D: NA
DNA: TGTGCCAGCAGTTTATACCTAACCGGGGAGCTGTTTTTT; CDR3: CASSLYLTGELFF; V: TRBV28; size: many; J: TRBJ2-2; D: NA
DNA: TGTGCCAGCAGCACTAGCGGGCGGAAGACAGATACGCAGTATTTT; CDR3: CASSTSGRKTDTQYF; V: TRBV6-2/TRBV6-3; size: many; J: TRBJ2-3; D: TRBD2
DNA: TGTGCCAGCAGCTTAGACAGCTCCTGGCAAGAGACCCAGTACTTC; CDR3: CASSLDSSWQETQYF; V: TRBV11-3; size: many; J: TRBJ2-5; D: NA
DNA: TGTGCCAGCAGCCAAGACATTCTCGGCGAGCAGTTCTTC; CDR3: CASSQDILGEQFF; V: TRBV14; size: few; J: TRBJ2-1; D: NA
DNA: TGCGCCAGCAGCCAAGATAGGTGGGGTCGGACTGAAGCTTTCTTT; CDR3: CASSQDRWGRTEAFF; V: TRBV4-1; size: NA; J: TRBJ1-1; D: NA
DNA: TGTGCCAGCAGCCCGTCAGGAGCGGGGGGCCCATTTGAGCAGTACTTC; CDR3: CASSPSGAGGPFEQYF; V: TRBV7-9; size: NA; J: TRBJ2-7; D: TRBD2
DNA: TGCAGTGCTACTACGGGGGCCGTGCAACTAGCCAAAAACATTCAGTACTTC; CDR3: CSATTGAVQLAKNIQYF; V: TRBV20-1; size: few; J: TRBJ2-4; D: NA
DNA: TGTGCCAGCAGCCAATCGGTATCCCGAGCTACGCAGTATTTT; CDR3: CASSQSVSRATQYF; V: TRBV4-2; size: NA; J: TRBJ2-3; D: NA
DNA: TGTGCCAGCAGGGACCAGTGGCAGGGGAACACTGAAGCTTTCTTT; CDR3: CASRDQWQGNTEAFF; V: TRBV28; size: many; J: TRBJ1-1; D: NA
DNA: TGTGCCAGCAGAGGGCCGACGTCCCGTCCCCAGCATTTT; CDR3: CASRGPTSRPQHF; V: TRBV2; size: many; J: TRBJ1-5; D: NA
DNA: TGCAGTGCCACTAGCGGGGGGGGGGGCACAGATACGCAGTATTTT; CDR3: CSATSGGGGTDTQYF; V: TRBV20-1; size: NA; J: TRBJ2-3; D: TRBD2
DNA: TGTGCCAGCTCGTGGCTGAACTCCTACAATGAGCAGTTCTTC; CDR3: CASSWLNSYNEQFF; V: TRBV11-2; size: NA; J: TRBJ2-1; D: NA
DNA: TGTGCCAGCAGGTTCTCATCACTCGGGGGTAACGAGCAGTACTTC; CDR3: CASRFSSLGGNEQYF; V: TRBV5-8; size: many; J: TRBJ2-7; D: NA
DNA: TGTGCCAGCAGCTTTCGAGCCCCTGGAAACACCATATATTTT; CDR3: CASSFRAPGNTIYF; V: TRBV5-1; size: NA; J: TRBJ1-3; D: NA
DNA: TGTGCCAGCAGTCCACATCTAGCGGGAGGGATCTACGAGCAGTACTTC; CDR3: CASSPHLAGGIYEQYF; V: TRBV27; size: many; J: TRBJ2-7; D: TRBD2
DNA: TGTGCCAGCAGTCCGGGCCTCTCCTACGAGCAGTACTTC; CDR3: CASSPGLSYEQYF; V: TRBV11-2; size: many; J: TRBJ2-7; D: NA
DNA: TGTGCCAGCCTCCGGGCCCTCTCTGGAAACACCATATATTTT; CDR3: CASLRALSGNTIYF; V: TRBV13; size: few; J: TRBJ1-3; D: NA
DNA: TGTGCCAGCAGCCACTCCCTAACGGGGGAAACCGGGGAGCTGTTTTTT; CDR3: CASSHSLTGETGELFF; V: TRBV3-1; size: once; J: TRBJ2-2; D: NA
DNA: TGTGCCAGCAGCTTAGGAGTGGACCGCACCGGGGAGCTGTTTTTT; CDR3: CASSLGVDRTGELFF; V: TRBV7-8; size: many; J: TRBJ2-2; D: NA
DNA: TGCAGTGCTAGTGAAAGGGCTCAGACATCTACGGATACGCAGTATTTT; CDR3: CSASERAQTSTDTQYF; V: TRBV20-1; size: many; J: TRBJ2-3; D: NA
DNA: TGTGCCAGCAGCTTCCGCCCGCAGATGTCCTACAATGAGCAGTTCTTC; CDR3: CASSFRPQMSYNEQFF; V: TRBV7-9; size: NA; J: TRBJ2-1; D: NA
DNA: TGTGCCATCAGTGCCGCCGGGAACCCAAGCTACGAGCAGTACTTC; CDR3: CAISAAGNPSYEQYF; V: TRBV10-3; size: few; J: TRBJ2-7; D: NA
DNA: TGTGCCAGCAGTCTAGGGACGGCGTACGAGCAGTACTTC; CDR3: CASSLGTAYEQYF; V: TRBV28; size: many; J: TRBJ2-7; D: NA
DNA: TGCGCCAGCAGCCCCGACCCAGGGGTGGGTGTCGGAAAGACCCAGTACTTC; CDR3: CASSPDPGVGVGKTQYF; V: TRBV5-1; size: few; J: TRBJ2-5; D: NA
DNA: TGTGCCAGCAGCTTAGTAGTAGGGGGCGCGTTGAAACTGGGAGGCTACACCTTC; CDR3: CASSLVVGGALKLGGYTF; V: TRBV7-2; size: NA; J: TRBJ1-2; D: TRBD1
DNA: TGTGCCAGCAGCTCTGGTGGGACACCTAATCAGCCCCAGCATTTT; CDR3: CASSSGGTPNQPQHF; V: TRBV11-2; size: many; J: TRBJ1-5; D: NA
DNA: TGTGCCAGCAGCCGTTTATCGGGACAGGGGGACAATCGGCCCCAGCATTTT; CDR3: CASSRLSGQGDNRPQHF; V: TRBV5-5; size: few; J: TRBJ1-5; D: TRBD1
DNA: TGCGCCAGCAGCCAAGATCGATCGTTTTGGGGTTCGAACACTGAAGCTTTCTTT; CDR3: CASSQDRSFWGSNTEAFF; V: TRBV4-3; size: few; J: TRBJ1-1; D: NA